This passage covers 17 T cell receptor beta chains from one sample sequenced in a study of blood T cell repertoires in COVID-19. Some clones are missing from TCRdb's copy, which holds only in-frame ones; the method was immunoSEQ multiplex PCR. The profile shows under 200,000 clones, about four fifths of them singletons. The sequencing sample was made of peripheral blood. Source of these receptors: a man aged 65 to 79 with active or convalescent COVID-19.

This rearrangement joins TRBV30 to TRBJ1-6; no definite D call. CDR3 length equals 13 residues. Trimming left V 0 bases short and J 5 bases short, with 5 bases between. The germline CDR1 and CDR2 sequences are GTSNPN and SVGIG (reference sequence). The CDR3 DNA reads as TGTGCCTGGAGTGTCCAGGATAATTCACCCCTCCACTTT. Protein: CAWSVQDNSPLHF.

This chain connects TRBV3-1 (or the pseudogene TRBV3-2) to TRBJ2-7, with 15 positions matching TRBD2. The CDR3 consists of 19 residues. V was pared by 0 bases and J by 2 bases, with 8 bases of the junction left unmatched. CDR1 is LGHDT and CDR2 is YNNKEL in the germline V gene (reference sequence). CDR3 in amino acids: CASSQELGLAGGKTYEQYF. CDR3 coding DNA: TGTGCCAGCAGCCAAGAATTGGGACTAGCGGGAGGCAAAACCTACGAGCAGTACTTC.

Here the CDR3 DNA reads TGTGCCAGCAGCTTGCCGACAGGGGAGAATTCACCCCTCCACTTT. Protein sequence: CASSLPTGENSPLHF. The chain employs TRBV5-4 and TRBJ1-6; 8 bases fit TRBD1. J was trimmed by 7 bases and V by 1 base; bases with no gene match: 4. Germline V gene lookup returns CDR1 SGHNT and CDR2 YYREEE (reference sequence). The CDR3 runs to 15 residues. The entire variable domain, with the rest obtained from reference TRBV5-4 and TRBJ1-6, is as follows: ETGVTQSPTHLIKTRGQQVTLRCSSQSGHNTVSWYQQALGQGPQFIFQYYREEENGRGNFPPRFSGLQFPNYSSELNVNALELDDSALYLCASSLPTGENSPLHFGNGTRLTVT.

The rearrangement links TRBV7-2 to TRBJ2-3, with 12 bases that match TRBD2. Germline CDR1 SGHTA, CDR2 FQGNSA. CDR3 size: 19 residues. J lost 4 bases, V lost 3 bases, and 14 bases had no gene match. CDR3 nucleotides: TGTGCCAGCAGCTTTTCCTCAAAGGCTAGCGGGGGGGCCGCAGATACGCAGTATTTT. Its translation is CASSFSSKASGGAADTQYF.

The chain couples TRBV2 to TRBJ2-5; 8 nucleotides agree with TRBD2. The CDR3 loop spans 13 amino acids. CDR1 is SNHLY, CDR2 FYNNEI, per germline. J lost 5 bases, V lost 6 bases, and 5 bases had no gene match. CDR3 sequence: CASSDTGGETQYF. As DNA, the CDR3 is TGTGCCAGCAGCGATACGGGGGGGGAGACCCAGTACTTC. The full variable domain, in which reference TRBV2 and TRBJ2-5 provide the parts outside the CDR3, is EPEVTQTPSHQVTQMGQEVILRCVPISNHLYFYWYRQILGQKVEFLVSFYNNEISEKSEIFDDQFSVERPDGSNFTLKIRSTKLEDSAMYFCASSDTGGETQYFGPGTRLLVL.

This chain uses TRBV19 with TRBJ2-7; D not resolved. Germline loops: CDR1 LNHDA, CDR2 SQIVND (reference sequence). V gave up 5 bases and J gave up 2 bases, with 7 bases separating them. This CDR3 has 12 amino acids. The CDR3 reads CASSCPAYEQYF. In DNA, the CDR3 is TGTGCCAGTAGTTGTCCGGCCTACGAGCAGTACTTC.

This chain uses TRBV2 with TRBJ2-2; possible D gene TRBD2, 5 bases. Germline CDR1 SNHLY, CDR2 FYNNEI. This CDR3 comprises 16 residues. Trimming pared 2 bases from V and 0 bases from J, leaving 10 bases between. For the CDR3, the DNA is TGTGCCAGCAGTGAATTCCTAGCTGCGAACACCGGGGAGCTGTTTTTT. Translated: CASSEFLAANTGELFF.

The chain recombines TRBV5-1 with TRBJ1-3; D unclear. Germline CDR1 and CDR2: SGHRS and YFSETQ. The CDR3 sequence is 16 residues long. The V gene lost 1 base and the J gene lost 0 bases, with 11 bases spanning the gap. The chain's CDR3 is CASSLYGGNSGNTIYF. The CDR3 region has the DNA TGCGCCAGCAGCTTGTATGGCGGGAACTCTGGAAACACCATATATTTT.

The chain carries TRBV18 and TRBJ2-1; 8 positions match TRBD2. V gave up 0 bases and J gave up 8 bases; unmatched junction bases: 15. The CDR3 is made up of 18 amino acids. Germline V gives CDR1 KGHSH, CDR2 LQKENI. The chain's CDR3 is CASSPPTGWSGSKDEQFF. CDR3 DNA: TGTGCCAGCTCACCACCGACCGGGTGGAGCGGGAGTAAAGATGAGCAGTTCTTC.

This chain joins TRBV7-9 and TRBJ1-2; the D is unclear. V was cut by 5 bases and J by 4 bases, with 26 bases left in between. The CDR3 totals 18 residues. The germline V gene has CDR1 SEHNR and CDR2 FQNEAQ (reference sequence). CDR3: CASSQSAARGPLVYGYTF. Written as DNA, the CDR3 is TGTGCCAGCAGCCAATCAGCCGCCCGGGGTCCCCTCGTCTATGGCTACACCTTC.

This clone occurred a few times. V gene TRBV7-8 combines with J gene TRBJ2-3; weak D call: TRBD2 (6 bases). The CDR3 consists of 16 residues. V gave up 5 bases and J gave up 3 bases, with 18 bases separating them. The germline V gene has CDR1 SGHVS and CDR2 FQNEAQ. CDR3 sequence: CASSVQTRGLTDTQYF. CDR3 DNA sequence: TGTGCCAGCAGCGTACAGACTCGGGGGTTGACAGATACGCAGTATTTT. Full variable domain (remainder filled in from reference TRBV7-8 and TRBJ2-3): GAGVSQSPRYKVAKRGQDVALRCDPISGHVSLFWYQQALGQGPEFLTYFQNEAQLDKSGLPSDRFFAERPEGSVSTLKIQRTQQEDSAVYLCASSVQTRGLTDTQYFGPGTRLTVL.

The rearrangement joins TRBV5-1 to TRBJ2-1; possible D gene TRBD1, 5 bases. The CDR3 runs 13 residues. The germline gives CDR1 SGHRS, CDR2 YFSETQ. Trimming removed 3 bases at V and 4 bases at J, with 8 bases between. DNA for the CDR3: TGCGCCAGCAGCTCAACAGGTTACAATGAGCAGTTCTTC. It is translated as CASSSTGYNEQFF.

V and J are TRBV6-5 and TRBJ2-1, with 9 bases lining up with TRBD2. Germline values: CDR1 MNHEY, CDR2 SVGAGI. This CDR3 spans 15 amino acids. With 7 bases clipped from V and 8 bases from J, the junction kept 12 bases outside the gene matches. The DNA for the CDR3 is TGTGCCAGCACTGCCACTAGGCGGGAGGGCCATGAGCAGTTCTTC. Its protein is CASTATRREGHEQFF.

The chain links TRBV7-2 to TRBJ1-1, with TRBD1 matching 8 bases. This CDR3 has 12 residues. The V gene end was trimmed by 5 bases and the J gene end by 8 bases; junction bases not matched to a gene: 4. Germline assignment: CDR1 SGHTA and CDR2 FQGNSA. As DNA, the CDR3 is TGTGCCAGCAGCATAAGGACAGGGGAAGCTTTCTTT. Its translation: CASSIRTGEAFF.

The rearrangement joins TRBV11-3 to TRBJ2-7, with 7 bases aligning to TRBD1. Germline V CDR1 and CDR2: SGHNT, YENEEA. The CDR3 runs 15 residues. With 5 bases clipped from V and 0 bases from J, the junction kept 7 bases outside the gene matches. This CDR3 reads CASSQGDPSSYEQYF. The CDR3 nucleotides are TGTGCCAGCAGCCAGGGGGACCCGAGCTCCTACGAGCAGTACTTC.

J is TRBJ2-1 and V is TRBV30, with a tentative D call TRBD2 (6 bases). Germline loops: CDR1 GTSNPN, CDR2 SVGIG (reference sequence). CDR3 length: 11 residues. Between the trimmed V and J ends, which lost 7 bases and 10 bases, there was a span of 14 bases. CDR3 DNA sequence: TGTGCCTCCGATGGGGCGGGAGAGCAGTTCTTC. Translation: CASDGAGEQFF.

This clone was counted many times. This chain links TRBV11-2 with TRBJ2-7; TRBD1 matches 11 bases. Per the germline V gene, CDR1 is SGHAT and CDR2 is FQNNGV. This CDR3 spans 14 amino acids. Trimming took 5 bases from V and 7 from J; bases not matched to a gene: 7. CDR3 loop: CASSPGTGGREQYF. Written as DNA, the CDR3 is TGTGCCAGCAGCCCCGGGACAGGGGGTCGTGAGCAGTACTTC.